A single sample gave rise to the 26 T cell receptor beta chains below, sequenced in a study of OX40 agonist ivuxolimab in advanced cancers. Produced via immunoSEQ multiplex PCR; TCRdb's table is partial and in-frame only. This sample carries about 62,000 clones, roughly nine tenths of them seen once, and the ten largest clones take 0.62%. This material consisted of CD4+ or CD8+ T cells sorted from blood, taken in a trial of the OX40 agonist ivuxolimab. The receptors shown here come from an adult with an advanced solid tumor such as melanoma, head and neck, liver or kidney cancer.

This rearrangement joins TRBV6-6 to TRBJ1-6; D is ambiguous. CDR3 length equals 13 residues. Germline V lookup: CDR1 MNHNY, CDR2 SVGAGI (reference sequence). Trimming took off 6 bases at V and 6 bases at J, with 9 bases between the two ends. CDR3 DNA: TGTGCCAGCAGCCGCGACGGTAATTCACCCCTCCACTTT. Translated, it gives CASSRDGNSPLHF.

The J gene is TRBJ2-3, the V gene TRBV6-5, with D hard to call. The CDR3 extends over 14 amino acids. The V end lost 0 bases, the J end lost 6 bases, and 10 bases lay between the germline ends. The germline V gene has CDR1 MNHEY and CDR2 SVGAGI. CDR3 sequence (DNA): TGTGCCAGCAGTTACTCGGCTGGCTGGGATACGCAGTATTTT. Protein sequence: CASSYSAGWDTQYF.

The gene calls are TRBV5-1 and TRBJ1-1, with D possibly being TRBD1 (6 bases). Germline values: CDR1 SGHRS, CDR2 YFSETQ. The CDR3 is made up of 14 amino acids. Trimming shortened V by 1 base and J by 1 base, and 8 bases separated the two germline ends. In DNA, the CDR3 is TGCGCCAGCAGCTTGCCGGGGGCGAACACTGAAGCTTTCTTT. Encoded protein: CASSLPGANTEAFF.

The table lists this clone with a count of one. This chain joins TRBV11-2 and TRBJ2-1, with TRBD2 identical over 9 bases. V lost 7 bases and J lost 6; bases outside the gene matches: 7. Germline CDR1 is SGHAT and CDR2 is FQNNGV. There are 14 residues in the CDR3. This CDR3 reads CASTASGITNEQFF. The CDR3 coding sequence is TGTGCCAGCACCGCTAGCGGGATCACCAATGAGCAGTTCTTC. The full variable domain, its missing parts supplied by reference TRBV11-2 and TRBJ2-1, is EAGVAQSPRYKIIEKRQSVAFWCNPISGHATLYWYQQILGQGPKLLIQFQNNGVVDDSQLPKDRFSAERLKGVDSTLKIQPAKLEDSAVYLCASTASGITNEQFFGPGTRLTVL.

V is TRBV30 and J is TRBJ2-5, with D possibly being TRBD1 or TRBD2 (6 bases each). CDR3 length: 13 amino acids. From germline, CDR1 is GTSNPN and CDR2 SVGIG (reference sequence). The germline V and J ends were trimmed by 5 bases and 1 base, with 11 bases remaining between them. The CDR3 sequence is CAWGRGLQETQYF. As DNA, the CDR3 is TGTGCCTGGGGCAGGGGACTCCAAGAGACCCAGTACTTC.

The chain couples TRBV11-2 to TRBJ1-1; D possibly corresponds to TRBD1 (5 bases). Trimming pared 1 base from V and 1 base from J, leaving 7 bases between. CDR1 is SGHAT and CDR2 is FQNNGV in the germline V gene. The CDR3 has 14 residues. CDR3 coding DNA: TGTGCCAGCAGCTTAGGACAGCAGAACACTGAAGCTTTCTTT. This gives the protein CASSLGQQNTEAFF.

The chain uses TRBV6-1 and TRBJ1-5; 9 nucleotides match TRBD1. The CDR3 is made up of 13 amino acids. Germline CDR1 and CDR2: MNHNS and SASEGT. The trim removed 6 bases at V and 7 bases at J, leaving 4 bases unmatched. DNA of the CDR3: TGTGCCAGCAGGACAGGGGGTCACCAGCCCCAGCATTTT. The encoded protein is CASRTGGHQPQHF.

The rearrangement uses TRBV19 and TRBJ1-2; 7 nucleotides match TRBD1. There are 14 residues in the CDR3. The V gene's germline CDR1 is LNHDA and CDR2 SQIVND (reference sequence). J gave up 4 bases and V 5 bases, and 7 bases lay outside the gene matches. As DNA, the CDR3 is TGTGCCAGTAGTCCTACGACAGGGACCTATGGCTACACCTTC. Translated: CASSPTTGTYGYTF. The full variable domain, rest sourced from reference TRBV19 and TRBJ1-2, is DGGITQSPKYLFRKEGQNVTLSCEQNLNHDAMYWYRQDPGQGLRLIYYSQIVNDFQKGDIAEGYSVSREKKESFPLTVTSAQKNPTAFYLCASSPTTGTYGYTFGSGTRLTVV.

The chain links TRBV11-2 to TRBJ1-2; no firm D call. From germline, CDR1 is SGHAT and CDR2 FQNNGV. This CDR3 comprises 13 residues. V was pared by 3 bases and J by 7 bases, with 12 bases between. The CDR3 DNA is TGTGCCAGCAGCTTCTCCTCGGAGGGTGGCTACACCTTC. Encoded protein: CASSFSSEGGYTF.

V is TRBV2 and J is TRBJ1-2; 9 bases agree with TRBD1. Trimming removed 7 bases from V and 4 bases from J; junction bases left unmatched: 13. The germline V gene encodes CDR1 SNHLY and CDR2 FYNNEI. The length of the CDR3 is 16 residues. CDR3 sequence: CASMEGQGNLGYGYTF. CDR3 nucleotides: TGTGCCAGCATGGAGGGACAGGGAAATCTAGGCTATGGCTACACCTTC.

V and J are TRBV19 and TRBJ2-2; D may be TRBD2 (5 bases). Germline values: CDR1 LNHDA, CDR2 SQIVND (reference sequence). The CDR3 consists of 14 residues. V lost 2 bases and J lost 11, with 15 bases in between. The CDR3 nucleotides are TGTGCCAGTAGTATAAGCGGCAATAACCGAGAGCTGTTTTTT. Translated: CASSISGNNRELFF.

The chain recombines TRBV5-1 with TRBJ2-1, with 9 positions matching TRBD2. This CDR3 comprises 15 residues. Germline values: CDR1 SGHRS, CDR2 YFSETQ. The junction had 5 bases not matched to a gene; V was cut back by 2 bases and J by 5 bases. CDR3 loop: CASSLTASGNNEQFF. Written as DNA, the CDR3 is TGCGCCAGCAGCTTAACGGCTAGCGGGAACAATGAGCAGTTCTTC.

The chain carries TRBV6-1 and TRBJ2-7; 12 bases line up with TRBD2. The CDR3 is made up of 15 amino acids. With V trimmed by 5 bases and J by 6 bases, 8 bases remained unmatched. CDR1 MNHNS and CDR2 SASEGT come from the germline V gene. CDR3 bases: TGTGCCAGCAGTTTCAGACTAGCGGGAGTGATCGAGCAGTACTTC. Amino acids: CASSFRLAGVIEQYF.

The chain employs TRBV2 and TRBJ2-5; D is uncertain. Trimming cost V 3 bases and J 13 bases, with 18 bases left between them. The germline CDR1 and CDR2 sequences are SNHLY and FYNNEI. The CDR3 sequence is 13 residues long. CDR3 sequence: CASSDSRPLYWYF. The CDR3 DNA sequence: TGTGCCAGCAGTGATTCAAGACCCTTATATTGGTACTTC.

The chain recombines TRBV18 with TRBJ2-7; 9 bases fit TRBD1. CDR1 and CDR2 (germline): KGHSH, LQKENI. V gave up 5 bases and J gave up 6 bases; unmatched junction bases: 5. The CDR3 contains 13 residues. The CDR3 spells CASSTGTGSEQYF. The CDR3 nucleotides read TGTGCCAGCTCAACCGGGACAGGGAGCGAGCAGTACTTC.

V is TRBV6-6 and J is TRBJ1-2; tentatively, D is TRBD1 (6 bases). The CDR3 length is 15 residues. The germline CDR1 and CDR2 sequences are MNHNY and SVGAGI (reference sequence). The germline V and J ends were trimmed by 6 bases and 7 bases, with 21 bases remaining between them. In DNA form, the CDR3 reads TGTGCCAGCAGGGACGCTACGTGGGGGCTGGGTGGCTACACCTTC. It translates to CASRDATWGLGGYTF.

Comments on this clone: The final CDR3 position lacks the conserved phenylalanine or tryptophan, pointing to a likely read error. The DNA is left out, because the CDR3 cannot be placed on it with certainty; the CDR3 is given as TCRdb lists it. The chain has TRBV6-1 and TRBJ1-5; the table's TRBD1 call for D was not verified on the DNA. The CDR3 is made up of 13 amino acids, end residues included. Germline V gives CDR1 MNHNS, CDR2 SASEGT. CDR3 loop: CASSEILTGMISV.

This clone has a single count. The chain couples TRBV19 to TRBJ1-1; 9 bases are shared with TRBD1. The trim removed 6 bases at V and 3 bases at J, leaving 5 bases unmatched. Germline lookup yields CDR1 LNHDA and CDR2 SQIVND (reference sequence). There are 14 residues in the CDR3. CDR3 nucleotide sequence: TGTGCCAGTAGCCCACAGGGGGCGCACACTGAAGCTTTCTTT. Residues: CASSPQGAHTEAFF. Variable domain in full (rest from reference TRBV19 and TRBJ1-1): DGGITQSPKYLFRKEGQNVTLSCEQNLNHDAMYWYRQDPGQGLRLIYYSQIVNDFQKGDIAEGYSVSREKKESFPLTVTSAQKNPTAFYLCASSPQGAHTEAFFGQGTRLTVV.

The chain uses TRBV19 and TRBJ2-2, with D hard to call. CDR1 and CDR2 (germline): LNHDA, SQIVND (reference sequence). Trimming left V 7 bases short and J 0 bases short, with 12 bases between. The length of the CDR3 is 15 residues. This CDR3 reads CASTLVEANTGELFF. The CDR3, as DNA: TGTGCCAGTACCCTTGTTGAAGCGAACACCGGGGAGCTGTTTTTT.

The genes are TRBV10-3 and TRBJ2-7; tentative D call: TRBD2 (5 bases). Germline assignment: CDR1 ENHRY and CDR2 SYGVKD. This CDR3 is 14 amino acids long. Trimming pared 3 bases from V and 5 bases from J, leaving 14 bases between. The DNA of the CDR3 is TGTGCCATCAGTGATCTGACTAATCAGGACGAGCAGTACTTC. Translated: CAISDLTNQDEQYF.

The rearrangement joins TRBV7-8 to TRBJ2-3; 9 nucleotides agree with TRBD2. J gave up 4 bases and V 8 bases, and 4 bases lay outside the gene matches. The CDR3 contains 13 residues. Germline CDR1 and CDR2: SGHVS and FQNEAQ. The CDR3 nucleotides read TGTGCCAGCGTACTAGCGGGTTCAGATACGCAGTATTTT. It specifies CASVLAGSDTQYF.

CDR3 sequence (DNA): TGTGCCAGCAGCATTGGACAGGGGGAGTATGGCTACACCTTC. This encodes CASSIGQGEYGYTF. This chain joins TRBV5-4 and TRBJ1-2; TRBD1 agrees at 10 bases. Per the germline V gene, CDR1 is SGHNT and CDR2 is YYREEE (reference sequence). The V segment lost 4 bases and the J segment 5 bases; nucleotides outside the gene matches: 5. The CDR3 is 14 amino acids.

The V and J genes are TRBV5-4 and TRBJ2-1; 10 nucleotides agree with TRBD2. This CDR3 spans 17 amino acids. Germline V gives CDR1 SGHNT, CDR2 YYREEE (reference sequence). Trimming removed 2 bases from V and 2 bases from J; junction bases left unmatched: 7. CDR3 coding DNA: TGTGCCAGCAGCTTCCCGAGCGGGGGGGCCACCTACAATGAGCAGTTCTTC. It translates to CASSFPSGGATYNEQFF.

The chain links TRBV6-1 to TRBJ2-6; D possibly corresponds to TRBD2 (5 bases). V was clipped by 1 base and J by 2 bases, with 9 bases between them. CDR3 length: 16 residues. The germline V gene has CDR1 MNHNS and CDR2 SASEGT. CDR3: CASSEVVRAGANVLTF. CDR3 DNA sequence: TGTGCCAGCAGTGAAGTAGTGAGGGCTGGGGCCAACGTCCTGACTTTC.

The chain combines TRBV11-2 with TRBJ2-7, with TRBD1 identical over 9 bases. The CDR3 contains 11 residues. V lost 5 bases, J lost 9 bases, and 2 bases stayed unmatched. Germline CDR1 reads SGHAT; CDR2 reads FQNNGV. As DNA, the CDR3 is TGTGCCAGCAGCCGACAGGGGGTGCAGTACTTC. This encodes CASSRQGVQYF.

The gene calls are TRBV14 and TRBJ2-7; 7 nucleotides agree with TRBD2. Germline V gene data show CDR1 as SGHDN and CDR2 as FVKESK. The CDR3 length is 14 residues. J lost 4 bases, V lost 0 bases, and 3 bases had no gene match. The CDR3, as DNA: TGTGCCAGCAGCCAAGATTTGCGGGGGTACGAGCAGTACTTC. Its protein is CASSQDLRGYEQYF.